This record concerns one TCR beta chain sequence. The antigen is not known. Isolating PBMCs gave at least 6 million of these cells per sample. The data were obtained in a study of blood T cells in healthy people across ages. Findings and caveats of the study: Whereas aged donors had fewer naive CD4+ cells, long-lived donors had more of them and higher diversity.

Together with a sample-barcoded 5' primer, a J-beta primer mix was included in a second PCR lasting roughly 7 to 11 cycles. Via MiXCR, TCRdb re-called the 5' RACE reads, giving one row per CDR3 protein. The sample lists about 1,800,000 distinct CDR3 sequences, approximately 28% occurring once. The V end was cut by 8 bases, the J end by 10 bases, with 20 bases between. The CDR3 extends over 14 amino acids. Germline CDR1 reads SNHLY; CDR2 reads FYNNEI. Sequenced: blood. The sequence was obtained from a woman in her 30s in good health. The chain combines TRBV2 with TRBJ1-4; D perhaps matches TRBD1 (5 bases). For the CDR3, the DNA is TGTGCCAGCTCCCCCCTTGGGGCGGGTGTAAAACTGTTTTTT. Its translation: CASSPLGAGVKLFF.